What follows are 8 T cell receptor beta chains derived from one specimen sequenced in a study of blood T cell repertoires in COVID-19. Libraries were prepared by immunoSEQ multiplex PCR; TCRdb keeps only in-frame clonotypes and omits some of them. Here the sample spans 250,000 to 350,000 clones, about 86% being singletons. Sequences were obtained from peripheral blood. The origin of the receptors is a woman between 45 and 60 years old with acute or convalescent COVID-19.

This clone has only a few counts. The same CDR3 also results from other DNA sequences found in this sample. The genes are TRBV7-2 and TRBJ2-5; 7 bases line up with TRBD1. CDR1 and CDR2 from the germline V gene are SGHTA and FQGNSA. V was pared by 5 bases and J by 1 base, with 7 bases of the junction left unmatched. There are 15 residues in the CDR3. The CDR3 DNA follows: TGTGCCAGCAGCCCGCGGACAGGTACCCAAGAGACCCAGTACTTC. Translated: CASSPRTGTQETQYF.

The rearrangement uses TRBV19 and TRBJ2-1, with D possibly TRBD2 on 5 matching bases. V lost 6 bases to trimming and J lost 0 bases, with 12 bases between them. The CDR3 is made up of 15 amino acids. Germline CDR1 and CDR2: LNHDA and SQIVND (reference sequence). The CDR3, as DNA: TGTGCCAGTAGATGGGTTGAGGGCTCCTACAATGAGCAGTTCTTC. As protein: CASRWVEGSYNEQFF.

V gene TRBV11-3 combines with J gene TRBJ2-3; TRBD1 aligns across 7 bases. Germline-derived CDR1 and CDR2 are SGHNT and YENEEA. The CDR3 runs 16 residues. The trim removed 6 bases at V and 4 bases at J, leaving 13 bases unmatched. CDR3 protein: CASSRTGVGRADTQYF. CDR3 nucleotide sequence: TGTGCCAGCAGTCGTACAGGGGTTGGTCGAGCAGATACGCAGTATTTT.

The V gene is TRBV5-1, the J gene TRBJ2-3; 13 positions match TRBD2. Germline-derived CDR1 and CDR2 are SGHRS and YFSETQ. Trimming at V came to 4 bases and at J to 2 bases, leaving 4 bases not matched to a gene. The CDR3 is 16 residues long. Written as DNA, the CDR3 is TGCGCCAGCAGCGCGGGACTAGCGGGGTTCACAGATACGCAGTATTTT. Amino acids: CASSAGLAGFTDTQYF.

This chain links TRBV2 with TRBJ2-7; maybe TRBD2 (5 bases). The germline V and J ends were trimmed by 0 bases and 3 bases, with 12 bases remaining between them. Germline V gene data show CDR1 as SNHLY and CDR2 as FYNNEI. The CDR3 is 15 residues long. The CDR3 region has the DNA TGTGCCAGCAGTGAAGCCTTTGGACTGGGCTACGAGCAGTACTTC. It encodes CASSEAFGLGYEQYF. Using reference TRBV2 and TRBJ2-7 for the parts outside the CDR3, the full variable domain is EPEVTQTPSHQVTQMGQEVILRCVPISNHLYFYWYRQILGQKVEFLVSFYNNEISEKSEIFDDQFSVERPDGSNFTLKIRSTKLEDSAMYFCASSEAFGLGYEQYFGPGTRLTVT.

The rearrangement uses TRBV10-3 and TRBJ1-6; weak D call: TRBD1 (5 bases). Trimming removed 3 bases at V and 7 bases at J, with 10 bases between. Germline CDR1 is ENHRY and CDR2 is SYGVKD. The CDR3 sequence is 14 residues long. CDR3: CAISDQGRNSPLHF. CDR3 DNA sequence: TGTGCCATCAGTGACCAGGGTAGAAATTCACCCCTCCACTTT.

V is TRBV7-2 and J is TRBJ2-2, with 11 bases fitting TRBD2. The CDR3 spans 16 residues. Per the germline V gene, CDR1 is SGHTA and CDR2 is FQGNSA. V shed 1 base, J shed 9 bases, and the junction held 7 bases outside the gene matches. CDR3 sequence (DNA): TGTGCCAGCAGCTTAGTATCTAGCGGGGGGATCCGGGAGCTGTTTTTT. Translating gives CASSLVSSGGIRELFF.

The gene calls are TRBV2 and TRBJ2-3; 10 nucleotides align to TRBD2. Per the germline V gene, CDR1 is SNHLY and CDR2 is FYNNEI. CDR3 length: 15 amino acids. Losses at the gene ends were 5 bases for V and 5 bases for J; bases not matched to a gene: 7. Here the CDR3 reads CASSPAGGRGDTQYF. The CDR3 region has the DNA TGTGCCAGCAGTCCAGCGGGGGGGCGGGGAGATACGCAGTATTTT.